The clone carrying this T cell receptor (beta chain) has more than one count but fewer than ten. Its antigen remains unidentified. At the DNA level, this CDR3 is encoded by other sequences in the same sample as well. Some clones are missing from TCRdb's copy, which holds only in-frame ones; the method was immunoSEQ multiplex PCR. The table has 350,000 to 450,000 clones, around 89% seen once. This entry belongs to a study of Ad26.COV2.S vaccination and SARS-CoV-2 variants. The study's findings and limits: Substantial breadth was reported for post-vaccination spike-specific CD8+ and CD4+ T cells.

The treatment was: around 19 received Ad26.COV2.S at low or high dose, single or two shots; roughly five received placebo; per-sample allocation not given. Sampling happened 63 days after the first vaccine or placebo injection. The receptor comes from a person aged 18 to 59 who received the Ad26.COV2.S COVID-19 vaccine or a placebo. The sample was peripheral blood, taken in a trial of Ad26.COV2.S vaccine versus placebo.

As DNA, the CDR3 is TGTGCCAGCAGCCGTAGCGGGAGCTCCTACAATGAGCAGTTCTTC. This translates into CASSRSGSSYNEQFF. The genes are TRBV11-2 and TRBJ2-1, with 9 bases that match TRBD2. Germline V gene data show CDR1 as SGHAT and CDR2 as FQNNGV. After removal of 5 bases from V and 0 bases from J, the junction contained 2 bases not matched to a gene. The CDR3 consists of 15 residues.